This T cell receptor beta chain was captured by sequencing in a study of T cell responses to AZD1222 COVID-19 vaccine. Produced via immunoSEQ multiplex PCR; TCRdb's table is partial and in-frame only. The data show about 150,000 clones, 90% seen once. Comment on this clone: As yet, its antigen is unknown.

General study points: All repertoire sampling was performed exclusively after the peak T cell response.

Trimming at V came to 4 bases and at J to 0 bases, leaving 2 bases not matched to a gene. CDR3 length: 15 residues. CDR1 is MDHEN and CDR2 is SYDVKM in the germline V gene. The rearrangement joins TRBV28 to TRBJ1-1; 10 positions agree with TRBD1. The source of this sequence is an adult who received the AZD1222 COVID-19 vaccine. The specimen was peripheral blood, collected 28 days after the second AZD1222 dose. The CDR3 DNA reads TGTGCCAGCAGTTGGACAGGGGGTATGAACACTGAAGCTTTCTTT. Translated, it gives CASSWTGGMNTEAFF.